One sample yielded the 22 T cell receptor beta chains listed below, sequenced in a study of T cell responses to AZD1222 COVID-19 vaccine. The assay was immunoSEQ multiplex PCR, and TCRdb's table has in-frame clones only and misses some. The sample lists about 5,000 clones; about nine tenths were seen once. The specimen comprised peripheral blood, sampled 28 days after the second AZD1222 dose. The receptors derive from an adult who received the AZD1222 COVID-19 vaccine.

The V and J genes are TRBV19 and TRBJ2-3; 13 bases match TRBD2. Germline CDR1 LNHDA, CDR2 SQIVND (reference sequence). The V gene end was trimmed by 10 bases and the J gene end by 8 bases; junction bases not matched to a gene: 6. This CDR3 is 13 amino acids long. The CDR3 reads CATGLAGDGTQYF. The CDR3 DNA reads TGTGCCACCGGACTAGCGGGAGATGGTACGCAGTATTTT.

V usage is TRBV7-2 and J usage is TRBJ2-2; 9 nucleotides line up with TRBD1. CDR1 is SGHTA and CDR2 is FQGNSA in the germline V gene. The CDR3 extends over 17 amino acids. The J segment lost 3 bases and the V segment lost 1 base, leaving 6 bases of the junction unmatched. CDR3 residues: CASSLGRGQGDTGELFF. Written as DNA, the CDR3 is TGTGCCAGCAGCTTAGGTCGGGGACAGGGAGACACCGGGGAGCTGTTTTTT.

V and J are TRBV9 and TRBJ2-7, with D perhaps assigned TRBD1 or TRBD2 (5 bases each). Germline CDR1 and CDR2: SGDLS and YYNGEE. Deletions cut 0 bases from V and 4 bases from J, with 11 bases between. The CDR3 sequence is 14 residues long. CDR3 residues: CASSVEEGMYEQYF. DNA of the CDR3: TGTGCCAGCAGCGTAGAAGAGGGGATGTACGAGCAGTACTTC. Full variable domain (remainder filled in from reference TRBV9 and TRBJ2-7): DSGVTQTPKHLITATGQRVTLRCSPRSGDLSVYWYQQSLDQGLQFLIQYYNGEERAKGNILERFSAQQFPDLHSELNLSSLELGDSALYFCASSVEEGMYEQYFGPGTRLTVT.

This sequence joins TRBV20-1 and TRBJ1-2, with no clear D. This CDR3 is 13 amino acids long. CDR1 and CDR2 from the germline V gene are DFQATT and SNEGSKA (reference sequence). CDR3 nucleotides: TGCAGCGCCAGTTTGGGTACTAACTATGGCTACACCTTC. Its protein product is CSASLGTNYGYTF.

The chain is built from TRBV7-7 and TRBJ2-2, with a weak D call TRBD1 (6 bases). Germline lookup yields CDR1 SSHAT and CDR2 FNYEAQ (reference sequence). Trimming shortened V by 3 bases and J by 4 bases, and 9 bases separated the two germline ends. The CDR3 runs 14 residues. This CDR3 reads CASSLTGSTGELFF. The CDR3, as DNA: TGTGCCAGCAGCTTGACAGGCTCCACCGGGGAGCTGTTTTTT.

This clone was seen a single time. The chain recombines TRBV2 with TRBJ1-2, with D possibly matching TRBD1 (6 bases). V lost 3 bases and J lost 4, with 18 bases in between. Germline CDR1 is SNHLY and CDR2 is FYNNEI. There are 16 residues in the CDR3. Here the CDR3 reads CASSESGTPFPYGYTF. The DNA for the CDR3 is TGTGCCAGCAGTGAGTCCGGGACACCTTTCCCCTATGGCTACACCTTC.

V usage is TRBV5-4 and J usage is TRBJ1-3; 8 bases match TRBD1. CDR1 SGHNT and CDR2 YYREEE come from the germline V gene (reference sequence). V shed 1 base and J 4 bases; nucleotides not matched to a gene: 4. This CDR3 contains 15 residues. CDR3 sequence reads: CASSLPTGAGNTIYF. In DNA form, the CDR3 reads TGTGCCAGCAGCTTGCCGACAGGGGCGGGAAACACCATATATTTT.

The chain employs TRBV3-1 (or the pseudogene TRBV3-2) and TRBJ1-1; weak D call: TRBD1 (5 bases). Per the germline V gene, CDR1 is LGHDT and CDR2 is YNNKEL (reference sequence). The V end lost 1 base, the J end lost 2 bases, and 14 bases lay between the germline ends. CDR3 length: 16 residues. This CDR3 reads CASSQGIPGTNTEAFF. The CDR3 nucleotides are TGTGCCAGCAGCCAAGGTATACCAGGGACTAACACTGAAGCTTTCTTT.

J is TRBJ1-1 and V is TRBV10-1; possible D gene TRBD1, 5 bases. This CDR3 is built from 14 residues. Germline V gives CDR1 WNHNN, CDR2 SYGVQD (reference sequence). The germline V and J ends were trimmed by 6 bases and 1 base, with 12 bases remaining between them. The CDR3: CASSRDFSNTEAFF. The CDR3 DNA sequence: TGCGCCAGCAGCCGGGACTTCTCGAACACTGAAGCTTTCTTT.

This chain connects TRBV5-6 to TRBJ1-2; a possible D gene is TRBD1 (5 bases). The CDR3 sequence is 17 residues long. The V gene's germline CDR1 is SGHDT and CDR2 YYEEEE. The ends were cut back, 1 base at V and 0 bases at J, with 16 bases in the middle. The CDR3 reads CASSLRVGARANYGYTF. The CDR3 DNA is TGTGCCAGCAGCTTGAGGGTCGGTGCCAGGGCTAACTATGGCTACACCTTC.

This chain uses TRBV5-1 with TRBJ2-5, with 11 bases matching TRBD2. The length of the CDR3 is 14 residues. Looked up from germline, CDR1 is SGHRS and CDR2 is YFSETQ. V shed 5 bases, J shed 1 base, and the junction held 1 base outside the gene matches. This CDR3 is CASRTSGVQETQYF. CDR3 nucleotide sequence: TGCGCCAGCAGGACTAGCGGGGTCCAAGAGACCCAGTACTTC.

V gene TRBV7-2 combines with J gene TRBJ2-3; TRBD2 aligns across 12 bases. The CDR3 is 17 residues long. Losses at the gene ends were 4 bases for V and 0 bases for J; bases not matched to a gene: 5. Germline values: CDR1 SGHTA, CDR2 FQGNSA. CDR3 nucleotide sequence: TGTGCCAGCAGCTCCCGACTAGCGGGAGCGAGCACAGATACGCAGTATTTT. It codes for CASSSRLAGASTDTQYF.

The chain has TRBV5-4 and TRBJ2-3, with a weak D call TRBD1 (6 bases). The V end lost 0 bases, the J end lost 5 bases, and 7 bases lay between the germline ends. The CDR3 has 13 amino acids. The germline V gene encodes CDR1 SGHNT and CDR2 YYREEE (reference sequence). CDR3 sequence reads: CASSLDREDTQYF. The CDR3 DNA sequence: TGTGCCAGCAGCTTGGACAGGGAAGATACGCAGTATTTT.

CDR3 residues: CASSPFWTEQFF. As DNA, the CDR3 is TGTGCCAGCAGCCCTTTTTGGACGGAGCAGTTCTTC. This chain links TRBV7-9 with TRBJ2-1; D is unresolved. The germline V and J ends were trimmed by 5 bases and 10 bases, with 12 bases remaining between them. There are 12 residues in the CDR3. CDR1 and CDR2 from the germline V gene are SEHNR and FQNEAQ (reference sequence). Using reference TRBV7-9 and TRBJ2-1 for the parts outside the CDR3, the full variable domain is DTGVSQNPRHKITKRGQNVTFRCDPISEHNRLYWYRQTLGQGPEFLTYFQNEAQLEKSRLLSDRFSAERPKGSFSTLEIQRTEQGDSAMYLCASSPFWTEQFFGPGTRLTVL.

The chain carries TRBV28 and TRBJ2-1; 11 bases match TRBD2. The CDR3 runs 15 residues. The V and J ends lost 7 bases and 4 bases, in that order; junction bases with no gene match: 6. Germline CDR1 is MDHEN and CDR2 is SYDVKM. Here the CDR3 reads CASTPTSGGYNEQFF. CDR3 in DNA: TGTGCCAGCACCCCAACTAGCGGGGGATACAATGAGCAGTTCTTC.

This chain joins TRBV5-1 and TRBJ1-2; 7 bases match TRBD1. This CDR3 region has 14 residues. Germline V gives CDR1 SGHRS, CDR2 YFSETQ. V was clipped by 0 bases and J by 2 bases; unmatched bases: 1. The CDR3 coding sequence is TGCGCCAGCAGCTTGGGGACAGGCAACTATGGCTACACCTTC. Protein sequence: CASSLGTGNYGYTF.

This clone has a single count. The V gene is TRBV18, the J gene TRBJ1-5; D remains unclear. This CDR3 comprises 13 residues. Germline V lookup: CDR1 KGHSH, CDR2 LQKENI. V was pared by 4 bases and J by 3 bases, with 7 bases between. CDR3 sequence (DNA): TGTGCCAGCTCACAGGTTAACAATCAGCCCCAGCATTTT. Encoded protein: CASSQVNNQPQHF.

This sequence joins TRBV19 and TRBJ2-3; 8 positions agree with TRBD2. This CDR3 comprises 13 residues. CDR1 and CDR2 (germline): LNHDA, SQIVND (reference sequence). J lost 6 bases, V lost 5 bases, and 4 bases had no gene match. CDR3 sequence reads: CASSAGLEDTQYF. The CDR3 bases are TGTGCCAGTAGTGCGGGACTAGAGGATACGCAGTATTTT.

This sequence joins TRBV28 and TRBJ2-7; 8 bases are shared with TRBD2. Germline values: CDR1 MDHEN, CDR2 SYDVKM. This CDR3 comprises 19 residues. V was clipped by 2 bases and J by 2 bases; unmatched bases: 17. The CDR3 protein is CASSLPRRSPSGSAYEQYF. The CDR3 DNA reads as TGTGCCAGCAGTTTACCTCGTAGGTCGCCCAGCGGGAGTGCCTACGAGCAGTACTTC.

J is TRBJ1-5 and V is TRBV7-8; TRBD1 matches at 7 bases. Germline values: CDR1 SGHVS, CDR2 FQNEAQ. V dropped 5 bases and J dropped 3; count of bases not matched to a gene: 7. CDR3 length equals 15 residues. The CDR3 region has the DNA TGTGCCAGCAGCCCCGGGACAGACTTCAATCAGCCCCAGCATTTT. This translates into CASSPGTDFNQPQHF.

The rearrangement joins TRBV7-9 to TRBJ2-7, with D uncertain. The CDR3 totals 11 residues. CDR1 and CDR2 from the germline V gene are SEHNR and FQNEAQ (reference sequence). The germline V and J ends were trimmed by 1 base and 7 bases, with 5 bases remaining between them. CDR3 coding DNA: TGTGCCAGCAGCTTAGTACAGGAGCAGTACTTC. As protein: CASSLVQEQYF.

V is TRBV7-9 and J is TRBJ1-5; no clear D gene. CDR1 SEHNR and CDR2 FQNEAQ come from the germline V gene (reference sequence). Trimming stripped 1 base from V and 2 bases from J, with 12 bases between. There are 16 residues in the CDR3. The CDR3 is CASSLESGFGNQPQHF. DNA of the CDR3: TGTGCCAGCAGCTTAGAATCCGGGTTTGGCAATCAGCCCCAGCATTTT. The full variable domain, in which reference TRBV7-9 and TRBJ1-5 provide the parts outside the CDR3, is DTGVSQNPRHKITKRGQNVTFRCDPISEHNRLYWYRQTLGQGPEFLTYFQNEAQLEKSRLLSDRFSAERPKGSFSTLEIQRTEQGDSAMYLCASSLESGFGNQPQHFGDGTRLSIL.